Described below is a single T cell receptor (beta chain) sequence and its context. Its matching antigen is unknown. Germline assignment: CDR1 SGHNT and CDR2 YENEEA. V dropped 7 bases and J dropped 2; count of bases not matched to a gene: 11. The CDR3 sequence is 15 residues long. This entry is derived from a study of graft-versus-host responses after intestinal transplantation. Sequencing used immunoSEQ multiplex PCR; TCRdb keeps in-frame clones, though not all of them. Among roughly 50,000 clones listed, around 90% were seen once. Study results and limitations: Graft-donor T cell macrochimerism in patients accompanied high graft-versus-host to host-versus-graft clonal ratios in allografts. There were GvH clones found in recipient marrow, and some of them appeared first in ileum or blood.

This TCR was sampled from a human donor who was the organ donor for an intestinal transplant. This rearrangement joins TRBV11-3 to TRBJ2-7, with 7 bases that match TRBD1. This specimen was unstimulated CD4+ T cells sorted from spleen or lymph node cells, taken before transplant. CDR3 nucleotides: TGTGCCAGCACCATACTCCGGGACAGAGCCTACGAGCAGTACTTC. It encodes CASTILRDRAYEQYF. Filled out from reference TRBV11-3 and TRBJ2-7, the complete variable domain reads EAGVVQSPRYKIIEKKQPVAFWCNPISGHNTLYWYLQNLGQGPELLIRYENEEAVDDSQLPKDRFSAERLKGVDSTLKIQPAELGDSAVYLCASTILRDRAYEQYFGPGTRLTVT.